The 17 T cell receptor beta chains listed next were all sequenced from one sample in a study of CD8 T cells in Susac syndrome. RNA amounts of about 0.45 to 1 ug underwent reverse transcription with random hexamers. TCRdb ran MiXCR on the immunoSEQ multiplex PCR reads and lists one entry per CDR3 protein. There are some 300,000 distinct CDR3 sequences in the sample; approximately 90% occur only once, and around 0.18% lies in the top ten. Sample: CD8+ T cells from PBMCs. These receptor sequences come from a human donor with multiple sclerosis.

For the CDR3, the DNA is TGTGCCAGCAGTTTAGCACTAGCGGGGGGTCCAGATACGCAGTATTTT. This codes for CASSLALAGGPDTQYF. The chain links TRBV27 to TRBJ2-3, with 12 bases that match TRBD2. Germline V gene lookup returns CDR1 MNHEY and CDR2 SMNVEV (reference sequence). J gave up 4 bases and V 2 bases, and 4 bases lay outside the gene matches. This CDR3 has 16 amino acids.

This clonotype was detected ten times or more. The genes are TRBV13 and TRBJ1-2; 7 nucleotides agree with TRBD1. Germline V gives CDR1 PRHDT, CDR2 FYEKMQ (reference sequence). The CDR3 is 15 residues long. J gave up 0 bases and V 6 bases, and 7 bases lay outside the gene matches. CDR3 nucleotides: TGTGCCAGCAGTTTATGGACAGGCGCTAACTATGGCTACACCTTC. It encodes CASSLWTGANYGYTF.

This chain links TRBV27 with TRBJ1-5; 7 bases match TRBD1. V shed 6 bases and J 3 bases; nucleotides not matched to a gene: 5. Germline-derived CDR1 and CDR2 are MNHEY and SMNVEV (reference sequence). The CDR3 has 14 residues. The CDR3 is CASRTGFSNQPQHF. Here the CDR3 DNA reads TGTGCCAGCAGGACAGGGTTCTCCAATCAGCCCCAGCATTTT.

The chain combines TRBV2 with TRBJ1-1, with D unresolved. This CDR3 is 12 amino acids long. The V gene lost 4 bases and the J gene lost 6 bases, with 9 bases spanning the gap. From germline, CDR1 is SNHLY and CDR2 FYNNEI. CDR3 sequence (DNA): TGTGCCAGCAGTGTCGCCGTCCCTGAAGCTTTCTTT. As protein: CASSVAVPEAFF.

This clonotype was detected only once. The chain is built from TRBV27 and TRBJ2-1; no reliable D call. The CDR3 is made up of 14 amino acids. V was pared by 8 bases and J by 2 bases, with 13 bases between. CDR1 and CDR2 (germline): MNHEY, SMNVEV (reference sequence). The CDR3 sequence is CASGVAIPYNEQFF. The CDR3 DNA reads TGTGCCAGCGGAGTGGCGATACCCTACAATGAGCAGTTCTTC.

The J gene is TRBJ2-1, the V gene TRBV29-1, with 8 bases that match TRBD1. Per the germline V gene, CDR1 is SQVTM and CDR2 is ANQGSEA. This CDR3 has 15 residues. Trimming took 6 bases from V and 8 from J; bases not matched to a gene: 15. CDR3 sequence reads: CSVHLNIGQGYEQFF. CDR3 nucleotides: TGCAGCGTCCACCTCAATATCGGACAGGGCTATGAGCAGTTCTTC.

This chain connects TRBV11-2 to TRBJ2-4; no clear D. The CDR3 length is 15 residues. Trimming stripped 4 bases from V and 4 bases from J, with 14 bases between. CDR1 is SGHAT and CDR2 is FQNNGV in the germline V gene. The CDR3 is CASSSRPPEKNIQYF. In nucleotides, the CDR3 is TGTGCCAGCAGCTCCCGACCCCCCGAGAAAAACATTCAGTACTTC.

As DNA, the CDR3 is TGTGCCAGCAGCCAAGATCTTGCGGAAGAGACCCAGTACTTC. Its translation: CASSQDLAEETQYF. The chain joins TRBV3-1 to TRBJ2-5; the D is unclear. CDR1 LGHDT and CDR2 YNNKEL come from the germline V gene (reference sequence). This CDR3 has 14 residues. V lost 0 bases and J 3 bases, leaving 8 bases between the germline ends.

The rearrangement uses TRBV6-6 and TRBJ2-2; perhaps TRBD1 as D (5 bases). Germline assignment: CDR1 MNHNY and CDR2 SVGAGI (reference sequence). V dropped 2 bases and J dropped 0 bases, with 10 bases sitting between them. The CDR3 covers 16 residues. The CDR3 nucleotides are TGTGCCAGCAGTTACGGAGCACAGGCGAACACCGGGGAGCTGTTTTTT. Residues: CASSYGAQANTGELFF.

The V call is TRBV27, the J call TRBJ2-5; weak D call: TRBD2 (5 bases). Germline-derived CDR1 and CDR2 are MNHEY and SMNVEV (reference sequence). The CDR3 has 16 amino acids. Trimming removed 0 bases from V and 3 bases from J, with 14 bases in between. This chain's CDR3 is CASSLSYLEAEETQYF. The CDR3 DNA is TGTGCCAGCAGTTTATCGTATCTGGAGGCTGAAGAGACCCAGTACTTC.

This chain joins TRBV7-9 and TRBJ2-1; no definite D call. The germline V gene has CDR1 SEHNR and CDR2 FQNEAQ (reference sequence). Trimming took 5 bases from V and 5 from J, leaving 16 bases between them. The CDR3 contains 15 residues. CDR3 residues: CASSPSGLPHNEQFF. For the CDR3, the DNA is TGTGCCAGCAGCCCGTCCGGGCTCCCCCACAATGAGCAGTTCTTC.

This chain connects TRBV7-9 to TRBJ2-1; D is possibly TRBD1 (6 bases). The CDR3 is made up of 12 amino acids. The germline V gene encodes CDR1 SEHNR and CDR2 FQNEAQ (reference sequence). V was clipped by 7 bases and J by 8 bases, with 12 bases between them. The CDR3 protein is CASTGVIDEQFF. CDR3 in DNA: TGTGCCAGCACAGGGGTGATTGATGAGCAGTTCTTC.

V and J are TRBV30 and TRBJ2-2, with 13 nucleotides matching TRBD2. J lost 3 bases, V lost 6 bases, and 7 bases had no gene match. CDR1 and CDR2 (germline): GTSNPN, SVGIG (reference sequence). The CDR3 covers 16 residues. CDR3 nucleotides: TGTGCCTGCAAAAGGGGGACTAGCGGGGACACCGGGGAGCTGTTTTTT. It yields the protein CACKRGTSGDTGELFF.

This sequence joins TRBV3-1 and TRBJ2-1; 11 nucleotides align to TRBD2. The CDR3 totals 17 residues. The junction had 5 bases not matched to a gene; V was cut back by 4 bases and J by 0 bases. Germline CDR1 reads LGHDT; CDR2 reads YNNKEL (reference sequence). CDR3 in amino acids: CASSPFGLAGSYNEQFF. The CDR3 nucleotides read TGTGCCAGCAGCCCTTTTGGACTAGCGGGCTCCTACAATGAGCAGTTCTTC.

The gene calls are TRBV5-6 and TRBJ2-2; D unclear. The CDR3 totals 12 residues. V was shortened by 0 bases and J by 10 bases, with 7 bases between the two germline ends. The germline CDR1 and CDR2 sequences are SGHDT and YYEEEE. CDR3 DNA sequence: TGTGCCAGCAGCTTGGGGACCCTGGAGCTGTTTTTT. It translates to CASSLGTLELFF.

The chain joins TRBV10-3 to TRBJ1-6; 7 nucleotides match TRBD1. The CDR3 spans 14 residues. Trimming removed 10 bases from V and 5 bases from J; junction bases left unmatched: 8. The germline V gene has CDR1 ENHRY and CDR2 SYGVKD. This CDR3 reads CATEDRENNSPLHF. Here the CDR3 DNA reads TGTGCCACCGAAGACAGGGAAAATAATTCACCCCTCCACTTT.

This clonotype appeared a single time. The V gene is TRBV7-9, the J gene TRBJ1-2; D is undetermined. Germline CDR1 and CDR2: SEHNR and FQNEAQ (reference sequence). V dropped 5 bases and J dropped 0 bases, with 10 bases sitting between them. The CDR3 has 14 amino acids. CDR3 DNA sequence: TGTGCCAGCAGCCCTATTTTGCCTAACTATGGCTACACCTTC. It yields the protein CASSPILPNYGYTF.